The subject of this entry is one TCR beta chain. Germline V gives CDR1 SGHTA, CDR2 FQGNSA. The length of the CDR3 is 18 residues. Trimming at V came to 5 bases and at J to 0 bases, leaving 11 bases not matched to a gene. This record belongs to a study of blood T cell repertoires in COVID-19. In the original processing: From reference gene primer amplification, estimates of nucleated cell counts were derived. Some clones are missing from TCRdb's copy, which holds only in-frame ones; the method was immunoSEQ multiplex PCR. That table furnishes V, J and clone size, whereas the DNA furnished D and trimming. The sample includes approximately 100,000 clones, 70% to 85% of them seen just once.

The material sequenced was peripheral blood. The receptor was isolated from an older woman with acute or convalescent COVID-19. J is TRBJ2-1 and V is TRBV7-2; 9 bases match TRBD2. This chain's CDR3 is CASSVTSGGASSYNEQFF. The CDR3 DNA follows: TGTGCCAGCAGCGTGACTAGCGGAGGAGCGAGCTCCTACAATGAGCAGTTCTTC.